The 29 T cell receptor beta chains in this list originate from one sample, sequenced in a study of cytomegalovirus exposure and HLA in healthy donors. Assay used: immunoSEQ multiplex PCR; TCRdb lists only in-frame clones, some missing. The sample lists roughly 200,000 clones, around nine tenths seen once, with 7.2% in the top ten. Sequencing was carried out using PBMCs. The receptors stem from a man aged 25-45 years in good health and CMV-seropositive.

This chain uses TRBV30 with TRBJ1-1; D remains ambiguous. The CDR3 contains 14 residues. Trimming left V 4 bases short and J 1 base short, with 13 bases between. Germline lookup yields CDR1 GTSNPN and CDR2 SVGIG (reference sequence). The CDR3 is CAWKDRPSNTEAFF. In nucleotides, the CDR3 is TGTGCCTGGAAGGATAGACCGTCGAACACTGAAGCTTTCTTT. The variable domain in full, with the rest retrieved from reference TRBV30 and TRBJ1-1, is SQTIHQWPATLVQPVGSPLSLECTVEGTSNPNLYWYRQAAGRGLQLLFYSVGIGQISSEVPQNLSASRPQDRQFILSSKKLLLSDSGFYLCAWKDRPSNTEAFFGQGTRLTVV.

The chain employs TRBV4-1 and TRBJ1-1; D possibly corresponds to TRBD1 (6 bases). The length of the CDR3 is 15 residues. The germline V and J ends were trimmed by 0 bases and 3 bases, with 11 bases remaining between them. Germline V gene data show CDR1 as MGHRA and CDR2 as YSYEKL. The CDR3, as DNA: TGCGCCAGCAGCCAAGATACACAGGGATACACTGAAGCTTTCTTT. This sequence encodes CASSQDTQGYTEAFF.

This chain joins TRBV5-4 and TRBJ1-2; 10 bases align to TRBD1. CDR3 length: 14 residues. CDR1 and CDR2 (germline): SGHNT, YYREEE (reference sequence). V lost 4 bases to trimming and J lost 7 bases; unmatched junction nucleotides: 7. This CDR3 is CASSPWDRGGGYTF. The CDR3, as DNA: TGTGCCAGCAGCCCTTGGGACAGGGGTGGTGGCTACACCTTC.

This clone appeared a single time. The chain uses TRBV6-1 and TRBJ2-1; D not certain. Germline CDR1 and CDR2: MNHNS and SASEGT. V gave up 10 bases and J gave up 8 bases, with 12 bases separating them. The CDR3 totals 11 residues. CDR3 in DNA: TGTGCCACAGGCGGATCGTATGAGCAGTTCTTC. Translated: CATGGSYEQFF.

The chain links TRBV27 to TRBJ2-5, with a weak D call TRBD1 (5 bases). CDR3 length: 15 amino acids. The V end was cut by 2 bases, the J end by 2 bases, with 12 bases between. Germline V lookup: CDR1 MNHEY, CDR2 SMNVEV (reference sequence). Here the CDR3 DNA reads TGTGCCAGCAGTTTAAGGGGTCAGAAGCAAGAGACCCAGTACTTC. It specifies CASSLRGQKQETQYF.

V usage is TRBV6-6 and J usage is TRBJ1-2, with TRBD1 matching 7 bases. V trimming: 2 bases; J trimming: 8 bases; junction bases outside the gene matches: 11. The CDR3 extends over 15 amino acids. Germline CDR1 MNHNY, CDR2 SVGAGI (reference sequence). The CDR3 DNA sequence: TGTGCCAGCAGTTACGAGCGGCAGACAGGGCCCGGCTACACCTTC. This sequence encodes CASSYERQTGPGYTF.

There are a few counts of this clone. The J gene is TRBJ1-5, the V gene TRBV2; possible D gene TRBD1, 5 bases. V was clipped by 2 bases and J by 2 bases, with 10 bases between them. From germline, CDR1 is SNHLY and CDR2 FYNNEI. The CDR3 has 15 amino acids. The CDR3 DNA follows: TGTGCCAGCAGTGAAATGGGAGGGGGCAATCAGCCCCAGCATTTT. It translates to CASSEMGGGNQPQHF. The variable domain in full, completed from reference TRBV2 and TRBJ1-5, reads EPEVTQTPSHQVTQMGQEVILRCVPISNHLYFYWYRQILGQKVEFLVSFYNNEISEKSEIFDDQFSVERPDGSNFTLKIRSTKLEDSAMYFCASSEMGGGNQPQHFGDGTRLSIL.

The chain joins TRBV5-1 to TRBJ1-1; D is unclear. This CDR3 is 15 amino acids long. CDR1 and CDR2 (germline): SGHRS, YFSETQ. Trimming stripped 5 bases from V and 0 bases from J, with 14 bases between. The CDR3 DNA follows: TGCGCCAGCAGAGTGGCAGGATATTTGAACACTGAAGCTTTCTTT. Residues: CASRVAGYLNTEAFF.

The J gene is TRBJ1-5, the V gene TRBV7-6; D is possibly TRBD1 (5 bases). The CDR3 loop spans 15 amino acids. V lost 3 bases and J 5 bases, leaving 14 bases between the germline ends. Germline CDR1 reads SGHVS; CDR2 reads FNYEAQ. Here the CDR3 reads CASSLRQGADQPQHF. For the CDR3, the DNA is TGTGCCAGCAGCTTGAGGCAGGGAGCGGATCAGCCCCAGCATTTT.

The chain joins TRBV27 to TRBJ1-2, with 9 bases matching TRBD1. V lost 6 bases and J lost 2; bases outside the gene matches: 4. CDR3 length: 14 residues. Germline-derived CDR1 and CDR2 are MNHEY and SMNVEV (reference sequence). The CDR3 loop is CASRRDRVNYGYTF. CDR3 nucleotides: TGTGCCAGCAGGCGGGACAGGGTAAACTATGGCTACACCTTC.

The chain couples TRBV27 to TRBJ2-3; D perhaps matches TRBD2 (5 bases). The ends were cut back, 2 bases at V and 5 bases at J, with 20 bases in the middle. This CDR3 is built from 17 residues. CDR1 is MNHEY, CDR2 SMNVEV, per germline (reference sequence). The CDR3 nucleotides are TGTGCCAGCAGTTTAACCCCGGATGTGGGAGAAGGAGATACGCAGTATTTT. Translating gives CASSLTPDVGEGDTQYF.

The V call is TRBV6-4, the J call TRBJ2-3; 12 bases match TRBD2. The CDR3 is made up of 17 amino acids. From germline, CDR1 is MRHNA and CDR2 SNTAGT. Losses at the gene ends were 0 bases for V and 1 base for J; bases not matched to a gene: 2. CDR3 sequence (DNA): TGTGCCAGCAGTGACTCGCCTAGCGGGGGGGGCACAGATACGCAGTATTTT. This encodes CASSDSPSGGGTDTQYF.

The chain carries TRBV11-2 and TRBJ2-1; the match to TRBD1 covers 12 bases. After removal of 6 bases from V and 10 bases from J, the junction contained 7 bases not matched to a gene. Germline V gene data show CDR1 as SGHAT and CDR2 as FQNNGV. The CDR3 runs 14 residues. The CDR3: CASSRDRGRLEQFF. Written as DNA, the CDR3 is TGTGCCAGCAGTCGGGACAGGGGGCGGTTAGAGCAGTTCTTC.

V usage is TRBV9 and J usage is TRBJ2-1; tentatively, D is TRBD1 (5 bases). Germline CDR1 reads SGDLS; CDR2 reads YYNGEE. Trimming took 0 bases from V and 5 from J, leaving 9 bases between them. This CDR3 has 14 amino acids. Written as DNA, the CDR3 is TGTGCCAGCAGCGTAGGGGGCAGTGACAATGAGCAGTTCTTC. Translation: CASSVGGSDNEQFF.

This chain uses TRBV15 with TRBJ2-1, with 10 bases that match TRBD2. Unmatched junction bases numbered 14, after V lost 6 bases and J lost 3 bases. Germline assignment: CDR1 LNHNV and CDR2 YYDKDF (reference sequence). This CDR3 region has 18 residues. The CDR3 spells CATSIGRAGGPYYNEQFF. CDR3 coding DNA: TGTGCCACCAGTATTGGCAGAGCGGGAGGGCCCTACTACAATGAGCAGTTCTTC.

This clone was recorded once. The genes are TRBV6-1 and TRBJ1-4; 8 nucleotides line up with TRBD1. This CDR3 is built from 13 residues. The V segment lost 5 bases and the J segment 9 bases; nucleotides outside the gene matches: 5. CDR1 is MNHNS and CDR2 is SASEGT in the germline V gene. The CDR3 DNA sequence: TGTGCCAGCAGTCAGGGGGCGCGTCAAAAACTGTTTTTT. Residues: CASSQGARQKLFF.

This clone has just one count. The chain recombines TRBV7-2 with TRBJ1-3, with D unresolved. This CDR3 is built from 12 residues. The V end was cut by 2 bases, the J end by 4 bases, with 3 bases between. CDR1 and CDR2 (germline): SGHTA, FQGNSA. The CDR3 DNA is TGTGCCAGCAGCTTACAAGGAAACACCATATATTTT. Translation: CASSLQGNTIYF.

This clone was seen only a few times. V and J are TRBV11-2 and TRBJ2-7; TRBD2 is a possible D gene (6 bases). Germline CDR1 reads SGHAT; CDR2 reads FQNNGV. The CDR3 totals 13 residues. Trimming shortened V by 3 bases and J by 6 bases, and 12 bases separated the two germline ends. CDR3 in amino acids: CASSFERGLEQYF. DNA for the CDR3: TGTGCCAGCAGCTTTGAACGGGGACTCGAGCAGTACTTC. The entire variable domain, with the rest obtained from reference TRBV11-2 and TRBJ2-7, is as follows: EAGVAQSPRYKIIEKRQSVAFWCNPISGHATLYWYQQILGQGPKLLIQFQNNGVVDDSQLPKDRFSAERLKGVDSTLKIQPAKLEDSAVYLCASSFERGLEQYFGPGTRLTVT.

This chain joins TRBV29-1 and TRBJ2-7; D not certain. CDR3 length: 14 residues. CDR1 SQVTM and CDR2 ANQGSEA come from the germline V gene. CDR3 region: CSFMGSGNSYEQYF. CDR3 coding DNA: TGCAGTTTTATGGGATCAGGCAACTCCTACGAGCAGTACTTC.

This clone was counted between two and nine times. The chain has TRBV2 and TRBJ1-2; D remains ambiguous. The V gene's germline CDR1 is SNHLY and CDR2 FYNNEI. The CDR3 runs 15 residues. V shed 2 bases and J shed 4 bases, with 14 bases lying between them. The chain's CDR3 is CASSELGPEVYGYTF. CDR3 nucleotides: TGTGCCAGCAGTGAACTTGGTCCGGAGGTCTATGGCTACACCTTC.

This chain links TRBV2 with TRBJ1-5; 9 bases are a match to TRBD1. CDR3 length: 15 residues. The V gene's germline CDR1 is SNHLY and CDR2 FYNNEI. Trimming cost V 6 bases and J 4 bases; bases outside gene matches: 7. The CDR3: CASRVGQGGNQPQHF. The CDR3 DNA reads TGTGCCAGCAGGGTGGGACAGGGAGGTAATCAGCCCCAGCATTTT.

The genes are TRBV6-1 and TRBJ2-7; D unresolved. The CDR3 is 11 amino acids. V lost 5 bases and J lost 4, with 6 bases in between. Germline V gene sequence: CDR1 MNHNS, CDR2 SASEGT. DNA of the CDR3: TGTGCCAGCAGTAACGGGTACGAGCAGTACTTC. Translating it yields CASSNGYEQYF.

This chain connects TRBV9 to TRBJ2-7, with 8 nucleotides matching TRBD2. Germline-derived CDR1 and CDR2 are SGDLS and YYNGEE. The V segment lost 7 bases and the J segment 0 bases; nucleotides outside the gene matches: 3. The CDR3 sequence is 13 residues long. The CDR3 loop is CASGRGGSYEQYF. CDR3 sequence (DNA): TGTGCCAGCGGCCGGGGGGGCTCCTACGAGCAGTACTTC.

The gene calls are TRBV29-1 and TRBJ2-7; TRBD2 aligns across 10 bases. Germline lookup yields CDR1 SQVTM and CDR2 ANQGSEA. Trimming took 0 bases from V and 7 from J; bases not matched to a gene: 9. The CDR3 extends over 15 amino acids. The DNA of the CDR3 is TGCAGCGTTGAAGACGGAGCGGGGGGGCCTGGGGAGCAGTACTTC. It specifies CSVEDGAGGPGEQYF.

In this sample, this clone turned up once. The chain recombines TRBV28 with TRBJ2-6; D perhaps matches TRBD1 (6 bases). The germline CDR1 and CDR2 sequences are MDHEN and SYDVKM. Trimming took off 5 bases at V and 5 bases at J, with 13 bases between the two ends. The CDR3 has 15 residues. The CDR3 DNA sequence: TGTGCCAGCAGTCCGACAGGAGAAAGGGCCAACGTCCTGACTTTC. Protein product: CASSPTGERANVLTF. The full variable domain, in which reference TRBV28 and TRBJ2-6 provide the parts outside the CDR3, is DVKVTQSSRYLVKRTGEKVFLECVQDMDHENMFWYRQDPGLGLRLIYFSYDVKMKEKGDIPEGYSVSREKKERFSLILESASTNQTSMYLCASSPTGERANVLTFGAGSRLTVL.

The chain combines TRBV6-5 with TRBJ1-4, with 7 bases identical to TRBD1. V lost 6 bases and J lost 10; bases outside the gene matches: 8. The CDR3 extends over 13 amino acids. In germline, CDR1 is MNHEY, CDR2 SVGAGI. CDR3 bases: TGTGCCAGCAGCACCACTCGGACAGGAAAACTGTTTTTT. It is translated as CASSTTRTGKLFF.

The chain combines TRBV16 with TRBJ1-5; no clear D. The CDR3 sequence is 17 residues long. Germline CDR1 KGHSY, CDR2 FQNENV. With 0 bases removed from V and 1 base from J, the gap between germline ends came to 13 bases. The CDR3 region has the DNA TGTGCCAGCAGCCAATCGATAGGAATCTCGAGCAATCAGCCCCAGCATTTT. As protein: CASSQSIGISSNQPQHF.

The rearrangement links TRBV11-1 to TRBJ2-1, with 11 bases that match TRBD2. Unmatched junction bases numbered 1, after V lost 2 bases and J lost 4 bases. The germline gives CDR1 SGHAT, CDR2 FQDESV (reference sequence). The CDR3 consists of 15 residues. The CDR3 nucleotides are TGTGCCAGCAGCTTACTAGCGGGAGGATACAATGAGCAGTTCTTC. Amino acids: CASSLLAGGYNEQFF.

This chain connects TRBV6-1 to TRBJ1-5; the D is unclear. Trimming cost V 3 bases and J 4 bases, with 7 bases left between them. CDR3 length: 13 amino acids. Germline values: CDR1 MNHNS, CDR2 SASEGT. DNA of the CDR3: TGTGCCAGCAGTGAGGGCCTTAATCAGCCCCAGCATTTT. It is translated as CASSEGLNQPQHF.